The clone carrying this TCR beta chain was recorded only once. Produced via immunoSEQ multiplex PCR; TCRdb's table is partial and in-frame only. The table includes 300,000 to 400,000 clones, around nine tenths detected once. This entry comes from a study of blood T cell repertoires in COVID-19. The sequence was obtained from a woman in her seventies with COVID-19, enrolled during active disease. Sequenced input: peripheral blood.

The CDR3 DNA reads TGTGCCAGCAGCAGTCCGCAGGGGAACACCATATATTTT. As protein: CASSSPQGNTIYF. The gene calls are TRBV21-1 and TRBJ1-3; TRBD1 reflects the table's D call only, with no check against the DNA. TRBV21-1 is assigned pseudogene status. The CDR3 is 13 amino acids.